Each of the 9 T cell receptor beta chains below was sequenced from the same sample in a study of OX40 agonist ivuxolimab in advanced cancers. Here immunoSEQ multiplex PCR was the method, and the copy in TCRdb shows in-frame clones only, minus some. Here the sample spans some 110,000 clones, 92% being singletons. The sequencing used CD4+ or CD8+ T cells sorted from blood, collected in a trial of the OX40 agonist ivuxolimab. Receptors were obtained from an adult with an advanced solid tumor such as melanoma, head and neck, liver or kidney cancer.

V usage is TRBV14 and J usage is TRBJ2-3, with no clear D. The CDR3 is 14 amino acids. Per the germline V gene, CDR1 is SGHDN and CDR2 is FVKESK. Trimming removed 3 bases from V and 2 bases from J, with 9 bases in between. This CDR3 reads CASSQGLYTDTQYF. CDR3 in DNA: TGTGCCAGCAGCCAGGGATTGTACACAGATACGCAGTATTTT.

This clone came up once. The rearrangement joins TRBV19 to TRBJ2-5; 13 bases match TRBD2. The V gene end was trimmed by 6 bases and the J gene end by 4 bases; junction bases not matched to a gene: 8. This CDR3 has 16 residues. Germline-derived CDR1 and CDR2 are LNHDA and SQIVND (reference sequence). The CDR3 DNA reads TGTGCCAGTAGAACTAGCGGGAGGGCCGTTGGAGAGACCCAGTACTTC. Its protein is CASRTSGRAVGETQYF.

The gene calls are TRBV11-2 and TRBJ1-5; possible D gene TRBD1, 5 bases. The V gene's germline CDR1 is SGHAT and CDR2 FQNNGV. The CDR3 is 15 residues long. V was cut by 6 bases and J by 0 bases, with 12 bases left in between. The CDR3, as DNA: TGTGCCAGCAGACTTGGGGGATATAGCAATCAGCCCCAGCATTTT. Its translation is CASRLGGYSNQPQHF.

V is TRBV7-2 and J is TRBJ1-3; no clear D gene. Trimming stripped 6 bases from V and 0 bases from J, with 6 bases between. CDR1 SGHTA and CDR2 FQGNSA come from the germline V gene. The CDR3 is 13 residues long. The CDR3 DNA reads TGTGCCAGCAGAAGGGACTCTGGAAACACCATATATTTT. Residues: CASRRDSGNTIYF. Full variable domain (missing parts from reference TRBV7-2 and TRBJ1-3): GAGVSQSPSNKVTEKGKDVELRCDPISGHTALYWYRQSLGQGLEFLIYFQGNSAPDKSGLPSDRFSAERTGGSVSTLTIQRTQQEDSAVYLCASRRDSGNTIYFGEGSWLTVV.

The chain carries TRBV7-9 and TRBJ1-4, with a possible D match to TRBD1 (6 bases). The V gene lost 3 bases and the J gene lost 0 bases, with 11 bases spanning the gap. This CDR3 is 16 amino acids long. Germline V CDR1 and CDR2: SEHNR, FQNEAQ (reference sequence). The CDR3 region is CASSFQGKATNEKLFF. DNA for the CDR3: TGTGCCAGCAGCTTCCAGGGGAAGGCAACTAATGAAAAACTGTTTTTT.

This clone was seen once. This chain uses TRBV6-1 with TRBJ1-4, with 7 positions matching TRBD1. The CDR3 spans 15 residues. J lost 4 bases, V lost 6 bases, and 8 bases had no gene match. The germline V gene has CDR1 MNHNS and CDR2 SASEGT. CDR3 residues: CASRFRDSLNEKLFF. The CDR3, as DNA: TGTGCCAGCAGATTCCGGGACAGCCTTAATGAAAAACTGTTTTTT.

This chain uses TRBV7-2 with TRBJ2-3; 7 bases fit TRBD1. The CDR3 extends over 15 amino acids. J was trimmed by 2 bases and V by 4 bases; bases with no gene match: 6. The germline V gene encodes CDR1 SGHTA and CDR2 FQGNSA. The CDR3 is CASSSGRGPTDTQYF. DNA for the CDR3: TGTGCCAGCAGCTCGGGTAGGGGGCCCACAGATACGCAGTATTTT.

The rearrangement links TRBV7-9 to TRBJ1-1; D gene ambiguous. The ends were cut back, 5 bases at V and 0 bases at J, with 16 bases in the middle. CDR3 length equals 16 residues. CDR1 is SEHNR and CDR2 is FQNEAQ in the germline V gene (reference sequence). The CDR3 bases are TGTGCCAGCAGCCCCCTGATGGCAGTTTTGAACACTGAAGCTTTCTTT. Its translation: CASSPLMAVLNTEAFF. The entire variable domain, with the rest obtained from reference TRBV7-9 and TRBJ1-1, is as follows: DTGVSQNPRHKITKRGQNVTFRCDPISEHNRLYWYRQTLGQGPEFLTYFQNEAQLEKSRLLSDRFSAERPKGSFSTLEIQRTEQGDSAMYLCASSPLMAVLNTEAFFGQGTRLTVV.

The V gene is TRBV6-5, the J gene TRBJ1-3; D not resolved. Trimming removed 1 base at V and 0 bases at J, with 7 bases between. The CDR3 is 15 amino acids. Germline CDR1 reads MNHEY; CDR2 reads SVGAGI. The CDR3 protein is CASSYWANSGNTIYF. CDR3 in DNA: TGTGCCAGCAGTTACTGGGCGAACTCTGGAAACACCATATATTTT.